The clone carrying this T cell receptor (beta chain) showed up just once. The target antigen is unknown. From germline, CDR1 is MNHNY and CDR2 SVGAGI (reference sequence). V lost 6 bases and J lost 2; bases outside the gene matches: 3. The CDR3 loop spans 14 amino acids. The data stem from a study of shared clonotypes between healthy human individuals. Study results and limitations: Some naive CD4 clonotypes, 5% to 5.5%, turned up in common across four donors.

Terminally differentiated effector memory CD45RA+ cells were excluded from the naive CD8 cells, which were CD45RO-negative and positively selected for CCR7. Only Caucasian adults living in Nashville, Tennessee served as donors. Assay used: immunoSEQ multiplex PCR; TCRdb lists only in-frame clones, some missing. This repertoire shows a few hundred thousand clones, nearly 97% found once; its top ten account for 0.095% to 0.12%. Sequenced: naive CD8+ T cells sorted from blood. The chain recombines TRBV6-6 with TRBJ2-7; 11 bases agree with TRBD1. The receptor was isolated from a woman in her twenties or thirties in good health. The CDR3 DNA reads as TGTGCCAGCAGCCGGGACAGGGGGACCTACGAGCAGTACTTC. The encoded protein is CASSRDRGTYEQYF.